These 27 T cell receptor beta chains share one sample of origin, sequenced in a study of blood T cells in healthy people across ages. With a J-beta primer mix and a sample-barcoded 5' primer, a second PCR ran 7 to 11 cycles. One entry per CDR3 protein results from TCRdb running MiXCR on the 5' RACE reads. The profile shows around 1,000,000 distinct CDR3 sequences, roughly a quarter of them singletons. These data are also associated with another study on T cells of mothers and their children.

What was sequenced was blood. The origin of the receptors is a girl aged 2 to 9 in good health.

This clonotype was seen more than once but under ten times. The rearrangement links TRBV7-3 to TRBJ2-5; 7 positions match TRBD2. The last part of the DNA fits TRBJ2-1 better; the J call may be wrong. The CDR3 is 15 amino acids. Germline values: CDR1 SGHTA, CDR2 FQGTGA. CDR3 DNA: TGTGCCAGTGGGGTTGCGGGAGCGGTCTACAATGAGCAGTTCTTC. Residues: CASGVAGAVYNEQFF.

This chain joins TRBV20-1 and TRBJ2-3; maybe TRBD1 (6 bases). The V and J ends lost 5 bases and 1 base respectively, with 16 bases between them. The CDR3 is 15 residues long. Germline values: CDR1 DFQATT, CDR2 SNEGSKA (reference sequence). The CDR3 is CSAQAGQMRTDTQYF. For the CDR3, the DNA is TGCAGTGCTCAAGCTGGACAGATGCGCACAGATACGCAGTATTTT.

The chain recombines TRBV7-2 with TRBJ2-1, with no clear D. Germline CDR1 and CDR2: SGHTA and FQGNSA. There are 13 residues in the CDR3. V lost 2 bases and J lost 5, with 7 bases in between. DNA for the CDR3: TGTGCCAGCAGCTTACTCACACACAATGAGCAGTTCTTC. Its translation is CASSLLTHNEQFF. Filled out from reference TRBV7-2 and TRBJ2-1, the complete variable domain reads GAGVSQSPSNKVTEKGKDVELRCDPISGHTALYWYRQSLGQGLEFLIYFQGNSAPDKSGLPSDRFSAERTGGSVSTLTIQRTQQEDSAVYLCASSLLTHNEQFFGPGTRLTVL.

Comment on this clonotype: One end of the junction varies from germline; a read error may be responsible. The rearrangement uses TRBV7-7 and TRBJ2-7; TRBD2 aligns across 10 bases. Germline V gene data show CDR1 as SSHAT and CDR2 as FNYEAQ (reference sequence). The CDR3 runs 15 residues. The CDR3 loop is CASSRGTSESYEQYF. As DNA, the CDR3 is TGTGCTAGCAGCCGTGGGACTAGCGAGTCCTACGAGCAGTACTTC.

This chain connects TRBV27 to TRBJ1-1; D not certain. There are 13 residues in the CDR3. CDR1 and CDR2 from the germline V gene are MNHEY and SMNVEV (reference sequence). V lost 8 bases and J 1 base, leaving 11 bases between the germline ends. The CDR3 coding sequence is TGTGCCAGCCGCCTCGCGGGGAACACTGAAGCTTTCTTT. Amino acid sequence: CASRLAGNTEAFF.

This clonotype was counted between two and nine times. At one of its ends the junction is not consistent with the germline gene, which may arise from a read error. V usage is TRBV7-7 and J usage is TRBJ2-1; D gene unclear. Germline V gene data show CDR1 as SSHAT and CDR2 as FNYEAQ (reference sequence). The CDR3 contains 13 residues. The CDR3 reads CASSLSQYNEQFF. CDR3 DNA: TGTGCTAGCAGCTTGTCTCAATACAATGAGCAGTTCTTC. Combining the CDR3 with reference TRBV7-7 and TRBJ2-1 gives the whole variable domain GAGVSQSPRYKVTKRGQDVTLRCDPISSHATLYWYQQALGQGPEFLTYFNYEAQPDKSGLPSDRFSAERPEGSISTLTIQRTEQRDSAMYRCASSLSQYNEQFFGPGTRLTVL.

This clonotype was found a few times. CDR3 residues: CRAGSYNEQFF. The DNA of the CDR3 is TGCAGGGCAGGCTCCTACAATGAGCAGTTCTTC. The genes are TRBV29-1 and TRBJ2-1; D is unclear. Germline-derived CDR1 and CDR2 are SQVTM and ANQGSEA. The CDR3 runs to 11 residues.

The rearrangement links TRBV29-1 to TRBJ2-5; 10 nucleotides match TRBD2. The CDR3 sequence is 14 residues long. V lost 5 bases, J lost 5 bases, and 8 bases stayed unmatched. Germline CDR1 and CDR2: SQVTM and ANQGSEA. CDR3 bases: TGCAGCGTTCAAGCGGGAGGGCCGAGTGAGACCCAGTACTTC. It encodes CSVQAGGPSETQYF.

This clonotype was observed a handful of times. This chain links TRBV25-1 with TRBJ2-2, with 7 bases aligning to TRBD2. The germline CDR1 and CDR2 sequences are MGHDK and SYGVNS. This CDR3 has 15 amino acids. With V trimmed by 8 bases and J by 1 base, 7 bases remained unmatched. Here the CDR3 reads CASGIAGRNTGELFF. CDR3 coding DNA: TGTGCCAGCGGGATAGCGGGCAGGAACACCGGGGAGCTGTTTTTT.

This clonotype was found a few times. The J gene is TRBJ2-2, the V gene TRBV7-2; possibly TRBD2 for D (5 bases). Germline lookup yields CDR1 SGHTA and CDR2 FQGNSA. The CDR3 spans 11 residues. With 8 bases removed from V and 7 bases from J, the gap between germline ends came to 8 bases. The CDR3 DNA sequence: TGTGCCAGCGGGGAGAGCGGGGAGCTGTTTTTT. As protein: CASGESGELFF.

There are a few counts of this clonotype. The chain links TRBV5-6 to TRBJ1-4, with a tentative D call TRBD1 (5 bases). CDR3 length: 16 residues. V was trimmed by 4 bases and J by 5 bases, leaving 18 bases between them. CDR1 SGHDT and CDR2 YYEEEE come from the germline V gene. CDR3 protein: CASSPRQLSPNEKLFF. The CDR3 bases are TGTGCCAGCAGCCCGAGACAGCTATCACCCAATGAAAAACTGTTTTTT.

The chain joins TRBV7-9 to TRBJ2-5; 9 bases agree with TRBD1. The closer fit of TRBJ2-1 to the DNA end suggests the J call may be wrong. This CDR3 contains 15 residues. Germline values: CDR1 SEHNR, CDR2 FQNEAQ (reference sequence). Here the CDR3 reads CASSFRLGQGGEQFF. Written as DNA, the CDR3 is TGTGCCAGCAGCTTTCGGTTGGGACAGGGAGGTGAGCAGTTCTTC.

The chain links TRBV28 to TRBJ1-6; D ambiguous. The CDR3 is 15 residues long. The germline CDR1 and CDR2 sequences are MDHEN and SYDVKM. With 6 bases removed from V and 1 base from J, the gap between germline ends came to 10 bases. This CDR3 is CASSLTRSYNSPLHF. CDR3 DNA: TGTGCCAGCAGCCTGACCAGATCCTATAATTCACCCCTCCACTTT. The full variable domain, with the rest looked up from reference TRBV28 and TRBJ1-6, is DVKVTQSSRYLVKRTGEKVFLECVQDMDHENMFWYRQDPGLGLRLIYFSYDVKMKEKGDIPEGYSVSREKKERFSLILESASTNQTSMYLCASSLTRSYNSPLHFGNGTRLTVT.

The CDR3 DNA follows: TGTGCCAGCAGTCCCACAGGGTCTAACAAGGGAAAACTGTTTTTT. Its translation is CASSPTGSNKGKLFF. The V and J genes are TRBV12-3 or TRBV12-4 and TRBJ1-4; a weak D match, TRBD1 (6 bases). CDR3 length equals 15 residues. The V and J ends lost 5 bases and 10 bases respectively, with 20 bases between them.

Points on this clonotype: A junction end diverges from the germline sequence, so it may reflect a read error. This rearrangement joins TRBV3-1 to TRBJ2-7; 8 bases align to TRBD2. The length of the CDR3 is 13 residues. CDR1 LGHDT and CDR2 YNNKEL come from the germline V gene (reference sequence). The CDR3 nucleotides are TGTGCCAGCAGCCAACCTAGCGGGTGGAACCCACATTTC. This encodes CASSQPSGWNPHF.

This clonotype was detected only a few times. The V and J genes are TRBV6-6 and TRBJ1-3, with D tentatively TRBD1 (5 bases). The germline gives CDR1 MNHNY, CDR2 SVGAGI (reference sequence). CDR3 length: 16 amino acids. Deletions cut 4 bases from V and 3 bases from J, with 16 bases between. CDR3 DNA: TGTGCCAGCAGTTCCCTCCCAGGGTTTTATGGAAACACCATATATTTT. Translation: CASSSLPGFYGNTIYF.

The chain combines TRBV5-1 with TRBJ2-3; 13 positions agree with TRBD2. Germline assignment: CDR1 SGHRS and CDR2 YFSETQ. This CDR3 spans 17 amino acids. Losses at the gene ends were 1 base for V and 6 bases for J; bases not matched to a gene: 8. As DNA, the CDR3 is TGCGCCAGCAGCTTGAGACTAGCGGGAGGCTTTGGGGATACGCAGTATTTT. Translation: CASSLRLAGGFGDTQYF.

The chain joins TRBV29-1 to TRBJ2-7; a weak D match, TRBD2 (5 bases). Germline CDR1 and CDR2: SQVTM and ANQGSEA. CDR3 length: 13 residues. V lost 6 bases and J lost 0, with 12 bases in between. The CDR3 bases are TGCAGCGTCGTAGCGAGGAGCTCCTACGAGCAGTACTTC. Amino acid sequence: CSVVARSSYEQYF.

J is TRBJ1-5 and V is TRBV6-5; 8 bases match TRBD1. The CDR3 sequence is 14 residues long. V was pared by 6 bases and J by 0 bases, with 1 base of the junction left unmatched. Per germline, CDR1 MNHEY and CDR2 SVGAGI. This CDR3 reads CASRGQASNQPQHF. The CDR3, as DNA: TGTGCCAGCAGGGGACAGGCTAGCAATCAGCCCCAGCATTTT.

The chain couples TRBV5-6 to TRBJ2-5; the D gene is possibly TRBD1 (6 bases). Deletions cut 3 bases from V and 4 bases from J, with 13 bases between. CDR1 is SGHDT, CDR2 YYEEEE, per germline. The CDR3 contains 14 residues. CDR3 loop: CASSYDRGGETQYF. The CDR3 DNA is TGTGCCAGCAGCTACGACAGAGGGGGAGAGACCCAGTACTTC.

There are many counts of this clonotype. This rearrangement joins TRBV12-3 or TRBV12-4 to TRBJ2-7; TRBD1 matches 7 bases. J was trimmed by 1 base and V by 6 bases; bases with no gene match: 3. This CDR3 contains 13 residues. This CDR3 reads CASSLGQSYEQYF. The DNA for the CDR3 is TGTGCCAGCAGCTTGGGACAGTCCTACGAGCAGTACTTC.

The chain links TRBV12-3 or TRBV12-4 to TRBJ2-3; TRBD2 might be the D (6 bases). V gave up 7 bases and J gave up 5 bases, with 22 bases separating them. The CDR3 is 16 amino acids. This CDR3 is CASTPFRDSGKDTQYF. The CDR3 bases are TGTGCCAGCACCCCTTTCCGGGACTCCGGTAAAGATACGCAGTATTTT.

The J gene is TRBJ2-1, the V gene TRBV11-1, with D maybe TRBD2 (6 bases). The CDR3 runs to 13 residues. Per germline, CDR1 SGHAT and CDR2 FQDESV (reference sequence). Deletions cut 4 bases from V and 8 bases from J, with 12 bases between. CDR3 amino acids: CASSSPASDEQFF. CDR3 in DNA: TGTGCCAGCAGCTCCCCTGCTAGCGATGAGCAGTTCTTC.

This clonotype showed up just a few times. V gene TRBV12-5 combines with J gene TRBJ1-4; D possibly corresponds to TRBD1 (6 bases). V lost 9 bases and J lost 4, with 12 bases in between. CDR1 and CDR2 (germline): LGHNT, FRNRAP. The CDR3 is made up of 13 amino acids. CDR3 protein: CASPDRFNEKLFF. The CDR3 DNA is TGTGCTAGCCCGGACAGATTTAATGAAAAACTGTTTTTT.

This rearrangement joins TRBV6-2 or TRBV6-3 to TRBJ2-5, with D unclear. The DNA end lines up better with TRBJ2-7; the J call may be wrong. The germline V gene has CDR1 MNHEY and CDR2 SVGEGT. The CDR3 runs 15 residues. The CDR3 region has the DNA TGTGCCAGCAGTTTCCGCTGGCCCGTACTCTACGAGCAGTACTTC. This encodes CASSFRWPVLYEQYF.

The gene calls are TRBV15 and TRBJ2-7; D not resolved. V was shortened by 4 bases and J by 7 bases, with 14 bases between the two germline ends. The CDR3 runs 13 residues. Germline CDR1 LNHNV, CDR2 YYDKDF (reference sequence). The CDR3 loop is CATSNLVRTEQYF. The CDR3 coding sequence is TGTGCCACCAGCAATCTCGTTAGAACTGAGCAGTACTTC.

This clonotype was seen more than once but under ten times. The chain recombines TRBV6-5 with TRBJ2-5; 10 positions agree with TRBD1. The better agreement between TRBJ2-7 and the DNA end casts doubt on the J call. CDR1 is MNHEY, CDR2 SVGAGI, per germline. CDR3 length: 15 amino acids. The CDR3 reads CASSFLGQGAYEQYF. The CDR3, as DNA: TGTGCCAGCAGTTTTCTCGGACAGGGGGCCTACGAGCAGTACTTC.